The 26 T cell receptor beta chains in this list originate from one sample, sequenced in a study of blood T cell repertoires in COVID-19. Clones were sequenced by immunoSEQ multiplex PCR, and TCRdb holds only the in-frame ones, with some missing. Here the sample spans 150,000 to 200,000 clones, approximately 85% being singletons. The sequencing input was peripheral blood. The receptor set was obtained from a man aged 55 to 69 with acute or convalescent COVID-19.

The chain combines TRBV30 with TRBJ2-7, with 11 positions matching TRBD2. V was clipped by 4 bases and J by 4 bases; unmatched bases: 3. The CDR3 has 13 residues. Germline V gives CDR1 GTSNPN, CDR2 SVGIG (reference sequence). The CDR3 nucleotides read TGTGCCTGGACACTAGCGGGGGTTTACGAGCAGTACTTC. Residues: CAWTLAGVYEQYF.

CDR3 sequence: CASSYGLASYEQYF. CDR3 sequence (DNA): TGTGCCAGCAGTTACGGACTAGCTTCGTACGAGCAGTACTTC. The chain uses TRBV27 and TRBJ2-7, with 8 bases lining up with TRBD2. CDR3 length: 14 amino acids. The V and J ends lost 4 bases and 4 bases, in that order; junction bases with no gene match: 6. Germline V gene sequence: CDR1 MNHEY, CDR2 SMNVEV (reference sequence).

This chain's CDR3 is CASSLARTPGGAGELFF. The DNA of the CDR3 is TGTGCCAGCAGCTTAGCGAGGACTCCTGGCGGGGCCGGGGAGCTGTTTTTT. The rearrangement joins TRBV7-8 to TRBJ2-2, with a tentative D call TRBD2 (6 bases). Germline V lookup: CDR1 SGHVS, CDR2 FQNEAQ. Trimming took off 0 bases at V and 6 bases at J, with 17 bases between the two ends. This CDR3 has 17 residues.

The gene calls are TRBV20-1 and TRBJ2-5; TRBD1 matches at 9 bases. With 5 bases clipped from V and 6 bases from J, the junction kept 10 bases outside the gene matches. Germline CDR1 DFQATT, CDR2 SNEGSKA (reference sequence). The CDR3 is 14 residues long. In DNA, the CDR3 is TGCAGTGCTGGTGGGCGGGACAGGGTAAAGACCCAGTACTTC. Protein sequence: CSAGGRDRVKTQYF.

The chain combines TRBV30 with TRBJ1-2; TRBD1 aligns across 9 bases. The CDR3 is 12 residues long. The germline CDR1 and CDR2 sequences are GTSNPN and SVGIG (reference sequence). V was clipped by 7 bases and J by 4 bases; unmatched bases: 4. CDR3 amino acids: CASDRGGYGYTF. DNA of the CDR3: TGTGCCTCAGACAGGGGGGGCTATGGCTACACCTTC.

This rearrangement joins TRBV29-1 to TRBJ2-7; perhaps TRBD2 as D (6 bases). This CDR3 region has 13 residues. Germline loops: CDR1 SQVTM, CDR2 ANQGSEA. V gave up 4 bases and J gave up 6 bases, with 16 bases separating them. This CDR3 is CSVVKEGRGEQYF. In nucleotides, the CDR3 is TGCAGCGTTGTAAAGGAGGGAAGGGGCGAGCAGTACTTC.

The chain is built from TRBV19 and TRBJ2-3; 9 nucleotides line up with TRBD1. This CDR3 comprises 16 residues. V was clipped by 0 bases and J by 6 bases; unmatched bases: 7. Germline assignment: CDR1 LNHDA and CDR2 SQIVND (reference sequence). CDR3 residues: CASSIDSDRGWDTQYF. CDR3 sequence (DNA): TGTGCCAGTAGTATAGATTCGGACAGGGGATGGGATACGCAGTATTTT.

The rearrangement uses TRBV6-6 and TRBJ2-2; D gene ambiguous. Germline V gene sequence: CDR1 MNHNY, CDR2 SVGAGI (reference sequence). There are 13 residues in the CDR3. The germline V and J ends were trimmed by 7 bases and 1 base, with 7 bases remaining between them. The CDR3 loop is CASTQQNTGELFF. The CDR3 DNA reads TGTGCCAGCACCCAACAGAACACCGGGGAGCTGTTTTTT.

This sequence joins TRBV15 and TRBJ2-1, with a possible D match to TRBD1 (5 bases). CDR3 length: 15 residues. V lost 3 bases and J lost 6, with 15 bases in between. Looked up from germline, CDR1 is LNHNV and CDR2 is YYDKDF (reference sequence). CDR3: CATSSKQVYLNEQFF. The CDR3, as DNA: TGTGCCACCAGCAGTAAACAGGTCTATCTCAATGAGCAGTTCTTC.

The CDR3 coding sequence is TGTGCCAGCAGCCTTACCGGTGGGAGGAGTTACGAGCAGTACTTC. Protein product: CASSLTGGRSYEQYF. The gene calls are TRBV7-2 and TRBJ2-7, with D maybe TRBD2 (6 bases). The CDR3 contains 15 residues. The V gene lost 5 bases and the J gene lost 4 bases, with 18 bases spanning the gap. Per the germline V gene, CDR1 is SGHTA and CDR2 is FQGNSA.

V usage is TRBV3-1 (or the pseudogene TRBV3-2) and J usage is TRBJ2-5; 9 bases align to TRBD2. The length of the CDR3 is 16 residues. V lost 2 bases and J lost 4; bases outside the gene matches: 8. From germline, CDR1 is LGHDT and CDR2 YNNKEL (reference sequence). The CDR3 DNA reads as TGTGCCAGCAGCCAAAGGACTAGCGAATACAGAGAGACCCAGTACTTC. Translated, it gives CASSQRTSEYRETQYF.

The chain is built from TRBV3-1 (or the pseudogene TRBV3-2) and TRBJ2-2; TRBD1 aligns across 8 bases. The CDR3 has 14 amino acids. J lost 6 bases, V lost 4 bases, and 4 bases had no gene match. Per the germline V gene, CDR1 is LGHDT and CDR2 is YNNKEL (reference sequence). CDR3 coding DNA: TGTGCCAGCAGCCTTGGGACAGGAGCCGGGGAGCTGTTTTTT. This encodes CASSLGTGAGELFF.

The J gene is TRBJ2-1, the V gene TRBV3-1 (or the pseudogene TRBV3-2); 8 positions match TRBD2. The junction had 8 bases not matched to a gene; V was cut back by 6 bases and J by 7 bases. The CDR3 totals 14 residues. Germline V gene sequence: CDR1 LGHDT, CDR2 YNNKEL (reference sequence). The chain's CDR3 is CASRRREGKNEQFF. CDR3 DNA sequence: TGTGCCAGCAGACGACGGGAGGGTAAGAATGAGCAGTTCTTC.

The V gene is TRBV19, the J gene TRBJ2-7; D possibly corresponds to TRBD1 (6 bases). The V end was cut by 5 bases, the J end by 0 bases, with 23 bases between. The CDR3 has 18 amino acids. The germline CDR1 and CDR2 sequences are LNHDA and SQIVND (reference sequence). The CDR3 region has the DNA TGTGCCAGTAGTGGGACCACTGGGGGCCGGGGACACTCCTACGAGCAGTACTTC. It translates to CASSGTTGGRGHSYEQYF. Drawing the rest from reference TRBV19 and TRBJ2-7, the complete variable domain is DGGITQSPKYLFRKEGQNVTLSCEQNLNHDAMYWYRQDPGQGLRLIYYSQIVNDFQKGDIAEGYSVSREKKESFPLTVTSAQKNPTAFYLCASSGTTGGRGHSYEQYFGPGTRLTVT.

J is TRBJ2-5 and V is TRBV25-1; 9 bases line up with TRBD1. Germline V gene lookup returns CDR1 MGHDK and CDR2 SYGVNS. Germline trimming cut 6 bases from V and 0 bases from J; bases unmatched to any gene: 8. This CDR3 is built from 16 residues. The CDR3: CASSRGQGTYQETQYF. CDR3 nucleotides: TGTGCCAGCAGCCGGGGACAGGGAACGTACCAAGAGACCCAGTACTTC.

The CDR3 nucleotides read TGTGCCAGCAGCCCAGCTAGCGGGGCAAAAGAGACCCAGTACTTC. Translated, it gives CASSPASGAKETQYF. The J gene is TRBJ2-5, the V gene TRBV9; 9 nucleotides match TRBD2. The J segment lost 3 bases and the V segment lost 4 bases, leaving 7 bases of the junction unmatched. Germline V CDR1 and CDR2: SGDLS, YYNGEE. The CDR3 sequence is 15 residues long.

This clone was detected only a few times. J is TRBJ2-3 and V is TRBV6-5; TRBD2 aligns across 8 bases. Per germline, CDR1 MNHEY and CDR2 SVGAGI. J was trimmed by 4 bases and V by 6 bases; bases with no gene match: 9. The CDR3 is 15 amino acids. The CDR3 reads CASSMSGRVSDTQYF. CDR3 nucleotide sequence: TGTGCCAGCAGCATGAGCGGGAGAGTGTCAGATACGCAGTATTTT.

V and J are TRBV4-1 and TRBJ2-1; 11 bases fit TRBD2. Germline V gene data show CDR1 as MGHRA and CDR2 as YSYEKL. The trim removed 1 base at V and 0 bases at J, leaving 8 bases unmatched. The CDR3 runs to 19 residues. The CDR3 nucleotides read TGCGCCAGCAGCCAAGCCGGGACTAGCGGACCTAGCTCCTACAATGAGCAGTTCTTC. Translation gives CASSQAGTSGPSSYNEQFF.

The rearrangement links TRBV28 to TRBJ1-2; 7 nucleotides align to TRBD1. The CDR3 totals 12 residues. Losses at the gene ends were 5 bases for V and 8 bases for J; bases not matched to a gene: 5. Germline V CDR1 and CDR2: MDHEN, SYDVKM. This CDR3 is CASSPNRGGYTF. In DNA, the CDR3 is TGTGCCAGCAGTCCAAACAGGGGCGGCTACACCTTC.

The chain couples TRBV11-3 to TRBJ2-2; 8 bases are a match to TRBD1. Germline V gene lookup returns CDR1 SGHNT and CDR2 YENEEA. V was pared by 5 bases and J by 5 bases, with 4 bases of the junction left unmatched. The CDR3 runs to 14 residues. This CDR3 is CASSRTGKTGELFF. The CDR3 bases are TGTGCCAGCAGCCGGACAGGGAAAACCGGGGAGCTGTTTTTT.

This clone was seen just once. The V call is TRBV6-2 or TRBV6-3, the J call TRBJ2-7; a weak D match, TRBD1 (5 bases). Per germline, CDR1 MNHEY and CDR2 SVGEGT. The CDR3 sequence is 17 residues long. V lost 0 bases, J lost 3 bases, and 18 bases lay in between. The DNA of the CDR3 is TGTGCCAGCAGTTACTCGACGCAGGGTAAGAGTGACTACGAGCAGTACTTC. This gives the protein CASSYSTQGKSDYEQYF.

The chain uses TRBV27 and TRBJ2-1; 7 bases agree with TRBD2. Germline trimming cut 7 bases from V and 7 bases from J; bases unmatched to any gene: 10. Germline CDR1 is MNHEY and CDR2 is SMNVEV (reference sequence). CDR3 length equals 14 residues. CDR3 protein: CASKNGRERNEQFF. CDR3 sequence (DNA): TGTGCCAGCAAAAACGGGCGGGAGAGGAATGAGCAGTTCTTC.

This chain connects TRBV5-3 to TRBJ2-3; TRBD2 matches at 11 bases. TRBV5-3 is flagged as an ORF with uncertain function. The CDR3 has 16 residues. J was trimmed by 5 bases and V by 4 bases; bases with no gene match: 9. CDR3 nucleotide sequence: TGTGCCAGAAGCCGCCGGACTAGCGGGTGGGAAGATACGCAGTATTTT. It codes for CARSRRTSGWEDTQYF.

This clone was seen a single time. V and J are TRBV4-3 and TRBJ1-4; D is perhaps TRBD1 (5 bases). Germline-derived CDR1 and CDR2 are LGHNA and YSLEER. The CDR3 is made up of 15 amino acids. Trimming shortened V by 0 bases and J by 10 bases, and 15 bases separated the two germline ends. CDR3 nucleotide sequence: TGCGCCAGCAGCCAAGAATTTTCGCAGGGCCCAAAACTGTTTTTT. This encodes CASSQEFSQGPKLFF.

The chain recombines TRBV10-3 with TRBJ1-5; 8 nucleotides line up with TRBD1. Losses at the gene ends were 10 bases for V and 5 bases for J; bases not matched to a gene: 7. CDR1 and CDR2 from the germline V gene are ENHRY and SYGVKD. The CDR3 spans 13 residues. The CDR3 nucleotides read TGTGCCAGTACAGGGGGAGTCGATCAGCCCCAGCATTTT. Translating it yields CASTGGVDQPQHF.

The V and J genes are TRBV20-1 and TRBJ1-2; weak D call: TRBD1 (6 bases). Germline V lookup: CDR1 DFQATT, CDR2 SNEGSKA (reference sequence). The CDR3 runs to 13 residues. Trimming left V 3 bases short and J 4 bases short, with 12 bases between. CDR3 protein: CSASEGGSYGYTF. As DNA, the CDR3 is TGCAGTGCTAGTGAGGGGGGGTCCTATGGCTACACCTTC.